The present T cell receptor (beta chain) was sequenced within a study of blood T cells in healthy people across ages. The ends were cut back, 3 bases at V and 2 bases at J, with 8 bases in the middle. The CDR3 is 13 amino acids. Overall study results and limits: Age advanced and TCR beta diversity per million T cells fell, roughly linearly.

This clonotype was recorded a few times. Its antigen is unidentified. A J-beta primer mix and a sample-barcoded 5' primer were used in a second PCR of roughly 7 to 12 cycles. CDR3-containing paired-end reads numbered at least 2.5 million in each sample. MiXCR, run by TCRdb on the 5' RACE reads, gives a single entry per CDR3 protein. The data show 650,000 to 800,000 distinct CDR3 sequences, 44% seen once. Donors ranged from roughly 6 to 90 years old and were healthy Caucasians in Russia. The extraction recovered at least 6 micrograms of total RNA per sample. The sample taken for sequencing was blood. This sequence originates from a man in his sixties in good health. This chain joins TRBV12-3 or TRBV12-4 and TRBJ2-7, with no clear D. Here the CDR3 reads CASSFQGTYEQYF. The DNA for the CDR3 is TGTGCCAGCAGTTTTCAAGGGACCTACGAGCAGTACTTC.